This is a list of T cell receptor beta chains from one sample in a study of HIV-infected patients and healthy controls. TCRdb analysed the 5' RACE reads with MiXCR anew, one entry per CDR3 protein. The table records under 5,500 distinct CDR3 sequences, 7.5% to 9.5% of them present only once. Sequencing was performed on blood, taken before antiretroviral therapy. These receptors all stem from an adult with HIV infection. The CDR3 runs from the conserved cysteine through the conserved F or W. The D gene is left open where the match is weak. Size is stated for part of the rows, as once, few or many counts, or as a class when the clone is expanded.

j_call	clone_size	cdr3_length	d_call	v_call	cdr3_aa	cdr3_nt
TRBJ1-1	many	14	NA	TRBV7-3	CASSLTGVDTEAFF	TGTGCCAGCAGCTTAACTGGGGTTGACACTGAAGCTTTCTTT
TRBJ1-1	few	12	TRBD1	TRBV29-1	CSVAPGQGKAFF	TGCAGCGTTGCGCCGGGACAGGGGAAAGCTTTCTTT
TRBJ2-3	once	15	TRBD2	TRBV20-1	CSARISGTSTDTQYF	TGCAGTGCTAGAATTAGCGGGACTAGCACAGATACGCAGTATTTT
TRBJ2-5	many	13	NA	TRBV5-6	CASSSDPAQTQYF	TGTGCCAGCAGTTCGGACCCCGCACAGACCCAGTACTTC
TRBJ1-5	NA	15	NA	TRBV4-2	CASSQEGGRGQPQHF	TGTGCCAGCAGCCAAGAGGGGGGTCGTGGTCAGCCCCAGCATTTT
TRBJ2-1	many	15	TRBD2	TRBV20-1	CSAVDAGGPSDEQFF	TGCAGTGCGGTTGACGCGGGAGGGCCTAGCGATGAGCAGTTCTTC
TRBJ2-1	NA	15	TRBD1	TRBV2	CASSGTGQSYNEQFF	TGTGCCAGCAGTGGGACAGGGCAGTCCTACAATGAGCAGTTCTTC
TRBJ2-5	medium-sized	14	TRBD2	TRBV9	CASSSRLAAETQYF	TGTGCCAGCAGCTCAAGACTAGCGGCCGAGACCCAGTACTTC
TRBJ2-7	NA	13	TRBD1	TRBV5-1	CASSTTGFYEQYF	TGCGCCAGCAGTACGACAGGGTTCTACGAGCAGTACTTC
TRBJ2-1	many	15	TRBD2	TRBV7-6	CASSLGGLAYNEQFF	TGTGCCAGCAGCTTAGGGGGACTAGCTTACAATGAGCAGTTCTTC
TRBJ2-5	medium-sized	14	NA	TRBV12-3/TRBV12-4	CASSLVGRQETQYF	TGTGCCAGCAGTTTAGTGGGACGTCAAGAGACCCAGTACTTC
TRBJ2-1	NA	14	NA	TRBV4-1	CASSQESMGNEQFF	TGCGCCAGCAGCCAGGAGTCAATGGGGAATGAGCAGTTCTTC
TRBJ2-7	NA	21	TRBD1	TRBV28	CASSPQSPGTGTIWSSYEQYF	TGTGCCAGCAGTCCCCAATCGCCCGGGACAGGGACTATCTGGAGCTCCTACGAGCAGTACTTC
TRBJ2-3	medium-sized	13	NA	TRBV12-3/TRBV12-4	CASRDDRTDTQYF	TGTGCCAGCAGAGACGACCGTACAGATACGCAGTATTTT
TRBJ2-3	NA	14	TRBD1	TRBV28	CASSSGQGTDTQYF	TGTGCCAGCAGTTCTGGACAGGGCACAGATACGCAGTATTTT
TRBJ2-3	medium-sized	15	NA	TRBV5-6	CASSPLWDSTDTQYF	TGTGCCAGCAGCCCCCTGTGGGATAGCACAGATACGCAGTATTTT
TRBJ2-2	NA	13	NA	TRBV29-1	CSATRDLTGELFF	TGCAGCGCCACTCGGGACCTCACCGGGGAGCTGTTTTTT
TRBJ2-3	medium-sized	17	NA	TRBV28	CASSTPRDPRGTDTQYF	TGTGCCAGCAGTACCCCCCGGGACCCCCGGGGCACAGATACGCAGTATTTT
TRBJ1-1	many	14	NA	TRBV4-2	CASSQELMNTEAFF	TGTGCCAGCAGCCAAGAGCTGATGAACACTGAAGCTTTCTTT
TRBJ2-5	medium-sized	14	NA	TRBV20-1	CSARGPEEGLAQYF	TGCAGTGCTAGAGGGCCAGAGGAGGGATTGGCCCAGTACTTC
TRBJ2-3	medium-sized	15	NA	TRBV24-1	CATSDFQFGTDTQYF	TGTGCCACCAGTGATTTTCAGTTTGGGACAGATACGCAGTATTTT
TRBJ2-1	medium-sized	11	NA	TRBV28	CASSLKQEQFF	TGTGCCAGCAGTTTGAAGCAAGAGCAGTTCTTC
TRBJ1-5	medium-sized	14	NA	TRBV2	CASSLGAGYQPQHF	TGTGCCAGCTCCTTGGGGGCGGGATATCAGCCCCAGCATTTT
TRBJ1-5	few	13	NA	TRBV12-3/TRBV12-4	CASSLIGSQPQHF	TGTGCCAGCAGTTTGATAGGGAGCCAGCCCCAGCATTTT
TRBJ2-5	medium-sized	15	NA	TRBV2	CASSEGPGSQETQYF	TGTGCCAGCAGTGAAGGGCCCGGGTCCCAAGAGACCCAGTACTTC
TRBJ1-2	medium-sized	12	NA	TRBV28	CASSLTADGYTF	TGTGCCAGCAGTTTAACGGCCGATGGCTACACCTTC
TRBJ2-2	many	17	TRBD1	TRBV6-5	CASSYSFGTGNTGELFF	TGTGCCAGCAGTTACTCTTTTGGGACAGGGAACACCGGGGAGCTGTTTTTT
TRBJ1-5	many	12	TRBD1	TRBV30	CAWGQVGQPQHF	TGTGCCTGGGGACAGGTGGGTCAGCCCCAGCATTTT
TRBJ2-3	NA	18	NA	TRBV6-6	CASSYSGTPRGGTDTQYF	TGTGCCAGCAGTTACTCAGGGACACCCCGGGGAGGCACAGATACGCAGTATTTT
TRBJ1-5	many	14	NA	TRBV28	CASSSYHSNQPQHF	TGTGCCAGCAGTTCATACCATAGCAATCAGCCCCAGCATTTT
TRBJ1-1	many	14	TRBD1	TRBV20-1	CSARATGGNTEAFF	TGCAGTGCTAGAGCGACAGGGGGCAACACTGAAGCTTTCTTT
TRBJ1-1	medium-sized	14	NA	TRBV27	CASSWGGGYTEAFF	TGTGCCAGCAGTTGGGGGGGGGGGTACACTGAAGCTTTCTTT
TRBJ2-1	many	16	TRBD2	TRBV27	CASSLSRGSKNNEQFF	TGTGCCAGCAGTTTATCTCGCGGGAGTAAGAACAATGAGCAGTTCTTC
TRBJ1-5	many	15	TRBD1	TRBV20-1	CSALQGGGSNQPQHF	TGCAGTGCTTTACAGGGGGGAGGAAGCAATCAGCCCCAGCATTTT
TRBJ2-3	NA	11	NA	TRBV10-3	CAIMAGDTQYF	TGTGCCATCATGGCCGGCGATACGCAGTATTTT
TRBJ1-1	NA	15	TRBD1	TRBV5-1	CASSLARDRGDEAFF	TGCGCCAGCAGCTTGGCCCGGGACAGGGGGGATGAAGCTTTCTTT
TRBJ1-1	few	15	NA	TRBV5-4	CASSWGGGRGTEAFF	TGTGCCAGCAGCTGGGGAGGGGGGCGCGGCACTGAAGCTTTCTTT
TRBJ2-3	few	14	NA	TRBV28	CASRSNLGTDTQYF	TGTGCCAGCAGGAGTAATCTTGGCACAGATACGCAGTATTTT
TRBJ1-4	NA	14	TRBD1	TRBV12-3/TRBV12-4	CASSSDRGREKLFF	TGTGCCAGCAGTTCGGACAGGGGGAGAGAAAAACTGTTTTTT
TRBJ2-1	medium-sized	14	NA	TRBV28	CASTPRTGWDEQFF	TGTGCCAGCACCCCACGAACAGGGTGGGATGAGCAGTTCTTC
TRBJ2-5	medium-sized	15	TRBD1	TRBV12-3/TRBV12-4	CASSFGQGGRETQYF	TGTGCCAGCAGTTTCGGACAGGGGGGGAGGGAGACCCAGTACTTC
TRBJ2-3	NA	16	TRBD2	TRBV9	CASSSPAGVTPDTQYF	TGTGCCAGCAGCTCCCCAGCGGGGGTTACTCCAGATACGCAGTATTTT
TRBJ2-5	medium-sized	15	TRBD2	TRBV6-1	CASSVLAGVQETQYF	TGTGCCAGCAGTGTTCTAGCGGGAGTTCAAGAGACCCAGTACTTC
TRBJ1-3	few	16	NA	TRBV7-8	CASSQRSVSSGNTIYF	TGTGCCAGCAGCCAAAGATCAGTTTCCTCTGGAAACACCATATATTTT
TRBJ2-3	NA	15	TRBD2	TRBV9	CASSGSAGDTDTQYF	TGTGCCAGCAGCGGAAGCGCGGGGGACACAGATACGCAGTATTTT
TRBJ1-1	medium-sized	15	NA	TRBV5-1	CASSLVGRGLAEAFF	TGCGCCAGCAGCTTGGTGGGACGGGGGTTGGCTGAAGCTTTCTTT
TRBJ2-5	NA	12	NA	TRBV6-6	CASSRPQETQYF	TGTGCCAGCAGCCGACCGCAAGAGACCCAGTACTTC
TRBJ2-5	medium-sized	16	NA	TRBV4-2	CASSQDWDGGQETQYF	TGTGCCAGCAGCCAAGATTGGGACGGTGGACAAGAGACCCAGTACTTC
TRBJ1-1	NA	14	NA	TRBV9	CASSVEYASTEAFF	TGTGCCAGCAGCGTAGAGTACGCCTCCACTGAAGCTTTCTTT
TRBJ2-1	NA	16	TRBD1	TRBV20-1	CSATSSGTGSNNEQFF	TGCAGTGCTACTTCGTCCGGGACAGGATCCAATAATGAGCAGTTCTTC
TRBJ1-1	medium-sized	13	NA	TRBV7-8	CASSFLGRTEAFF	TGTGCCAGCAGCTTTTTGGGGCGTACTGAAGCTTTCTTT
TRBJ2-7	medium-sized	14	NA	TRBV12-3/TRBV12-4	CASSPRLGAYEQYF	TGTGCCAGCAGCCCCCGGTTGGGCGCCTACGAGCAGTACTTC
TRBJ1-1	few	12	NA	TRBV29-1	CSARALNTEAFF	TGCAGCGCCCGGGCTCTGAACACTGAAGCTTTCTTT
TRBJ2-1	medium-sized	16	TRBD2	TRBV6-5	CASRAFGGRAHNEQFF	TGTGCCAGCAGGGCCTTCGGCGGGAGGGCCCACAATGAGCAGTTCTTC
TRBJ2-6	many	18	TRBD2	TRBV14	CASSQGESAGRQANVLTF	TGTGCCAGCAGCCAAGGGGAGTCAGCGGGGAGACAGGCCAACGTCCTGACTTTC
TRBJ1-3	medium-sized	15	NA	TRBV6-5	CASTSRRSLGNTIYF	TGTGCCAGCACCTCCAGGAGGTCTCTCGGAAACACCATATATTTT
TRBJ2-1	many	15	TRBD2	TRBV14	CASSPLSAGFNEQFF	TGTGCCAGCAGCCCCCTCTCAGCGGGGTTCAATGAGCAGTTCTTC
TRBJ1-2	NA	13	NA	TRBV10-3	CAISGRTVYGYTF	TGTGCCATCAGTGGACGGACAGTCTATGGCTACACCTTC